This T cell receptor beta chain is drawn from a study of T cell changes during pregnancy in multiple sclerosis. Clones were sequenced by immunoSEQ multiplex PCR, and TCRdb holds only the in-frame ones, with some missing. The repertoire holds around 51,000 clones, with 90% to 95% as singletons. Germline CDR1 SGHNT, CDR2 YYREEE (reference sequence). V lost 0 bases and J lost 5; bases outside the gene matches: 4. The CDR3 has 16 amino acids. This receptor was identified in a female donor with multiple sclerosis, enrolled in a pregnancy study. The chain joins TRBV5-4 to TRBJ2-1; 11 bases map to TRBD2. Sequenced material: CD4+ T cells from peripheral blood mononuclear cells, taken in the second trimester of pregnancy. This CDR3 reads CASSLGLAGPHNEQFF. The CDR3 nucleotides read TGTGCCAGCAGCTTGGGACTAGCGGGGCCCCACAATGAGCAGTTCTTC. Full variable domain (rest looked up from reference TRBV5-4 and TRBJ2-1): ETGVTQSPTHLIKTRGQQVTLRCSSQSGHNTVSWYQQALGQGPQFIFQYYREEENGRGNFPPRFSGLQFPNYSSELNVNALELDDSALYLCASSLGLAGPHNEQFFGPGTRLTVL.